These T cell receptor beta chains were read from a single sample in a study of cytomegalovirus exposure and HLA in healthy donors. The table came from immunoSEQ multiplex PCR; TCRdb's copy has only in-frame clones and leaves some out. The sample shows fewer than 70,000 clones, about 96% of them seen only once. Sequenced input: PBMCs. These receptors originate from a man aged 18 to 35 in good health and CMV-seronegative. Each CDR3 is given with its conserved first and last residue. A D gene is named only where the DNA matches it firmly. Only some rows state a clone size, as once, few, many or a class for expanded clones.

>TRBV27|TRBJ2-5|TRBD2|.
CASSPHHGLAGGGETQYF
TGTGCCAGCAGTCCCCACCACGGACTAGCGGGAGGAGGAGAGACCCAGTACTTC
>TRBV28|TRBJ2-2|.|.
CASTPGVTDTGELFF
TGTGCCAGCACCCCGGGGGTTACGGACACCGGGGAGCTGTTTTTT
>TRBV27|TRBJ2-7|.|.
CASRAPGSYEQYF
TGTGCCAGCAGAGCCCCCGGGAGCTACGAGCAGTACTTC
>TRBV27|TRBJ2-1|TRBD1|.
CASTGGHGEQFF
TGTGCCAGCACAGGGGGTCATGGTGAGCAGTTCTTC
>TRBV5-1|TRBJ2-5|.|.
CASRGADSGPQYF
TGCGCCAGCAGGGGGGCCGATTCGGGGCCGCAGTACTTC
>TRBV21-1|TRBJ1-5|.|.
CASSKERIEGNQPQHF
TGTGCCAGCAGCAAAGAAAGGATAGAGGGCAATCAGCCCCAGCATTTT
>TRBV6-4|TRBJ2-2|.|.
CASPPGHYTGELFF
TGTGCCAGCCCCCCGGGACACTACACCGGGGAGCTGTTTTTT
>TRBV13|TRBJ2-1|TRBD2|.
CASSLPSGSSGNEQFF
TGTGCCAGCAGCTTACCTAGCGGGAGCTCTGGGAATGAGCAGTTCTTC
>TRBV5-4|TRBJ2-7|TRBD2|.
CASSTFGGLAGRQAYEQYF
TGTGCCAGCAGCACATTTGGGGGACTAGCGGGAAGACAGGCCTACGAGCAGTACTTC
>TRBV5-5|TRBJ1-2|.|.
CASSAVPDYGYTF
TGTGCCAGCAGCGCCGTGCCGGACTATGGCTACACCTTC
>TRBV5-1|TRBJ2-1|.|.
CASSWTGPREQFF
TGCGCCAGCAGCTGGACTGGGCCCCGGGAGCAGTTCTTC
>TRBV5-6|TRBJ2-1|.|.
CASSLVSGLNYYNEQFF
TGTGCCAGCAGCTTGGTTTCCGGACTAAATTACTACAATGAGCAGTTCTTC
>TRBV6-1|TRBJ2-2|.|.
CASSEDPTGTGELFF
TGTGCCAGCAGTGAAGACCCGACTGGCACCGGGGAGCTGTTTTTT
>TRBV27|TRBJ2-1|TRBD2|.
CASSIGLAGYNEQFF
TGTGCCAGCAGTATCGGACTAGCGGGATACAATGAGCAGTTCTTC
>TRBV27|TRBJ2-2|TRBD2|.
CASSGDRVLGGTSGVPGELFF
TGTGCCAGCAGTGGGGACAGGGTTTTAGGCGGGACTAGCGGAGTCCCCGGGGAGCTGTTTTTT
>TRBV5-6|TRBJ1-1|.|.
CASSLLDRGKKPNTEAFF
TGTGCCAGCAGCTTGCTGGACAGAGGCAAAAAGCCGAACACTGAAGCTTTCTTT
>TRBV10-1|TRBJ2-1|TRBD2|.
CASSGGTSGINEQFF
TGCGCCAGCAGTGGCGGGACTAGCGGGATCAATGAGCAGTTCTTC
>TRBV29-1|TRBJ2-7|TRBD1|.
CSCAGGFNYEQYF
TGCAGCTGTGCAGGGGGCTTCAATTACGAGCAGTACTTC
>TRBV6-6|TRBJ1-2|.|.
CASRRGKDLSSGYTF
TGTGCCAGCCGGCGGGGAAAGGACTTGAGTAGTGGCTACACCTTC
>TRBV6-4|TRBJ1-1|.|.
CASSVNFGDTEAFF
TGTGCCAGCAGTGTTAATTTCGGGGACACTGAAGCTTTCTTT
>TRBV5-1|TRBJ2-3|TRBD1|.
CASSLVWDRGSDTQYF
TGCGCCAGCAGCTTGGTTTGGGACAGGGGATCGGATACGCAGTATTTT
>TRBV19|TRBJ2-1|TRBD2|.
CASSMTSDGEQFF
TGTGCCAGTAGTATGACTAGCGACGGTGAGCAGTTCTTC
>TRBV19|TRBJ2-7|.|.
CASSFGSSYEQYF
TGTGCCAGTAGTTTCGGGAGCTCCTACGAGCAGTACTTC
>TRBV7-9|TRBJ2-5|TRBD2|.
CASSFSGSGETQYF
TGTGCCAGCAGCTTTAGCGGGAGCGGAGAGACCCAGTACTTC
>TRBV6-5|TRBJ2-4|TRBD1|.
CARAGTEGLLIQYF
TGTGCCAGAGCCGGGACAGAGGGCTTACTCATTCAGTACTTC
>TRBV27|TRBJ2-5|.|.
CASSPTLGESQETQYF
TGTGCCAGCAGTCCCACCCTGGGAGAGAGTCAAGAGACCCAGTACTTC
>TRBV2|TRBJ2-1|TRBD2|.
CATERTSGSDEQFF
TGTGCCACAGAAAGGACTAGCGGGAGTGATGAGCAGTTCTTC
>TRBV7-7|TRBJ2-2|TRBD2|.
CASSLSGSTGELFF
TGTGCTAGCAGCTTAAGCGGGAGTACCGGGGAGCTGTTTTTT
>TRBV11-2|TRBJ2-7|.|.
CASSALRERLEQYF
TGTGCCAGCAGCGCCCTTAGGGAGAGGCTCGAGCAGTACTTC
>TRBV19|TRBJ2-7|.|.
CASSSGQFFFSEQYF
TGTGCCAGTAGCTCCGGACAGTTTTTTTTCTCCGAGCAGTACTTC
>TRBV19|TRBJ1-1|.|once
CASSTGTLNTEAFF
TGTGCCAGTAGTACAGGGACTCTGAACACTGAAGCTTTCTTT
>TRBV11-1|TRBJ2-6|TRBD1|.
CASSRNRGRSGANVLTF
TGTGCCAGCAGCCGAAACAGGGGTCGTTCAGGGGCCAACGTCCTGACTTTC
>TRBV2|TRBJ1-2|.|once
CASSEPGGNYGYTF
TGTGCCAGCAGTGAGCCGGGGGGAAACTATGGCTACACCTTC
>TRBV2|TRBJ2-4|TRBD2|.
CASSAHVAGGYKNIQYF
TGTGCCAGCAGTGCTCACGTAGCGGGAGGTTACAAAAACATTCAGTACTTC
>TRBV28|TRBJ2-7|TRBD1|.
CASSLRGQVYEQYF
TGTGCCAGCAGTCTAAGGGGACAGGTCTACGAGCAGTACTTC
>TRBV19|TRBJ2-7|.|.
CASSITMSSYEQYF
TGTGCCAGTAGTATAACCATGAGCTCCTACGAGCAGTACTTC
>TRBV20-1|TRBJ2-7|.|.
CSAPRAYEQYF
TGCAGTGCTCCCCGCGCCTACGAGCAGTACTTC
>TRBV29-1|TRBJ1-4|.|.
CSVGHRFNEKLFF
TGCAGCGTCGGACACCGCTTTAATGAAAAACTGTTTTTT
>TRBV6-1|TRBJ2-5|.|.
CASSEAMSVNLETQYF
TGTGCCAGCAGTGAAGCGATGTCGGTGAACTTGGAGACCCAGTACTTC
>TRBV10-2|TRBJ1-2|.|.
CAIRRGVQDGYTF
TGCGCCATCCGGCGGGGGGTTCAAGATGGCTACACCTTC
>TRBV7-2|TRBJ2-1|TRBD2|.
CASSLYPTSGRQNEQFF
TGTGCCAGCAGCTTATACCCCACTAGCGGGAGGCAAAATGAGCAGTTCTTC
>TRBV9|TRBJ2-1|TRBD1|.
CASSLGQGANEQFF
TGTGCCAGCAGCCTGGGACAGGGTGCAAATGAGCAGTTCTTC
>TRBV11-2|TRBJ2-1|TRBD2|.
CASSLPPLAGGPHYNEQFF
TGTGCCAGCAGCCTCCCCCCGCTAGCGGGAGGGCCACACTACAATGAGCAGTTCTTC
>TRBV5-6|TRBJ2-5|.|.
CASSPLLSFGRRETQYF
TGTGCCAGCAGTCCCTTATTGTCCTTTGGGCGAAGGGAGACCCAGTACTTC
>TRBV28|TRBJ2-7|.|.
CASTSYLASTRSYEQYF
TGTGCCAGCACCTCATACCTGGCTAGCACTCGCTCCTACGAGCAGTACTTC
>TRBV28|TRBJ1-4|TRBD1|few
CASSLLGQGDEKLFF
TGTGCCAGCAGTTTATTGGGACAGGGGGATGAAAAACTGTTTTTT
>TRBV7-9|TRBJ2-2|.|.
CASIGSGGNTGELFF
TGTGCCAGCATTGGCTCCGGAGGGAACACCGGGGAGCTGTTTTTT
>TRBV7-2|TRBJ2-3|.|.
CASSLGLFTDTQYF
TGTGCCAGCAGCTTAGGTCTCTTCACAGATACGCAGTATTTT
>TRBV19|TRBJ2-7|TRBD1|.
CASSADREIHEQYF
TGTGCCAGTAGTGCGGACAGGGAAATCCACGAGCAGTACTTC
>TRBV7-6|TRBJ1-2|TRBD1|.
CASSTRGQVGGYGYTF
TGTGCCAGCAGCACCAGAGGACAGGTCGGGGGATATGGCTACACCTTC
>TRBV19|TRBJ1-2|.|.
CASSIAQGTHYGYTF
TGTGCCAGTAGTATAGCGCAGGGAACGCACTATGGCTACACCTTC
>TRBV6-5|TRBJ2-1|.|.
CASSYPKKHGGYEQFF
TGTGCCAGCAGTTACCCGAAAAAGCACGGGGGTTATGAGCAGTTCTTC
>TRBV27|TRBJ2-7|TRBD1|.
CASSNKDRGKYEQYF
TGTGCCAGCAGTAACAAAGACAGGGGAAAATACGAGCAGTACTTC
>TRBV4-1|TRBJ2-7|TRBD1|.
CASSQATGGGYEQYF
TGCGCCAGCAGCCAAGCAACAGGGGGTGGGTACGAGCAGTACTTC
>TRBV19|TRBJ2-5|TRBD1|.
CATQLQGAGGETQYF
TGTGCCACCCAATTACAGGGGGCCGGGGGAGAGACCCAGTACTTC